This T cell receptor (beta chain) is drawn from a study of TIL therapy for anti-PD-1-resistant metastatic lung cancer. For the study at large: Patients had a median age of around 54 years (range roughly 35-85). Half of patients were current or former smokers.

The time point: pre-treatment sample, taken before nivolumab and TIL therapy. Pleural nodules or supraclavicular lymph nodes made up most of the excised metastases sampled. Adults with stage 4 NSCLC were enrolled in a phase I trial. This was the immunoSEQ v3 assay. Survey-level samples got 2 million to 2.5 million read pairs; deep-level samples got about 5-6.5 million. TCRdb's table, derived via immunoSEQ multiplex PCR, lists solely in-frame clones and lacks some. The sample shows 45,000 to 50,000 clones, around 64% of them seen only once. The CDR3 sequence is 15 residues long. Trimming took 0 bases from V and 2 from J, leaving 10 bases between them. CDR1 and CDR2 (germline): LNHNV, YYDKDF (reference sequence).

The rearrangement links TRBV15 to TRBJ1-2; D unclear. The TCR was taken from a person between 30 and 79 years old with non-small cell lung cancer. The specimen was tumor tissue, collected at baseline. Here the CDR3 DNA reads TGTGCCACCAGCAGAGATGGATCTAGGAACTATGGCTACACCTTC. Protein sequence: CATSRDGSRNYGYTF.